These T cell receptor beta chains were read from a single sample in a study of blood T cell repertoires in COVID-19. Only in-frame clones appear in the TCRdb table, and some are missing; sequencing was by immunoSEQ multiplex PCR. The sample records 50,000 to 55,000 clones, 80% to 90% being singletons. Sequenced sample: peripheral blood. The source of these receptors is a man in his forties or fifties with acute or convalescent COVID-19. Both conserved end residues are part of each CDR3. The order of the fields is J gene, V gene, D gene, CDR3 length, clone size, CDR3 protein, CDR3 DNA. D genes are given only for firm matches. The size field is filled for only some rows; it gives once, few, many or a size class.

>TRBJ2-7|TRBV5-4|TRBD1|15|-
CASSPRTGRTYEQYF
TGTGCCAGCAGCCCCCGGACAGGGAGAACCTACGAGCAGTACTTC
>TRBJ2-5|TRBV7-9|TRBD1|16|-
CASRAGDRGSQETQYF
TGTGCCAGCAGGGCGGGGGACAGGGGGTCGCAAGAGACCCAGTACTTC
>TRBJ1-1|TRBV11-3|-|15|-
CASSFTQGQGTEAFF
TGTGCCAGCAGCTTCACCCAGGGGCAGGGCACTGAAGCTTTCTTT
>TRBJ2-5|TRBV4-2|TRBD2|13|-
CASSPGGQETQYF
TGTGCCAGCAGCCCGGGGGGGCAGGAGACCCAGTACTTC
>TRBJ1-3|TRBV5-1|-|15|few
CASSFERFSGNTIYF
TGCGCCAGCAGCTTTGAACGGTTCTCTGGAAACACCATATATTTT
>TRBJ2-3|TRBV5-8|-|15|-
CASSLVPGTRNTQYF
TGTGCCAGCAGCTTGGTCCCGGGAACGAGGAATACGCAGTATTTT
>TRBJ1-2|TRBV7-8|TRBD1|14|-
CASSIQGTDYGYTF
TGTGCCAGCAGCATACAGGGGACGGACTATGGCTACACCTTC
>TRBJ1-6|TRBV7-3|-|15|-
CASSLWGGPNSPLHF
TGTGCCAGCAGCTTATGGGGGGGTCCTAATTCACCCCTCCACTTT
>TRBJ1-1|TRBV28|-|11|-
CASSLQGKAFF
TGTGCCAGCAGTCTACAGGGTAAAGCTTTCTTT
>TRBJ2-4|TRBV5-8|-|14|-
CASSFLRVKNIQYF
TGTGCCAGCAGCTTTCTCAGGGTCAAAAACATTCAGTACTTC
>TRBJ1-5|TRBV7-8|TRBD1|16|-
CASSLAGQGSNQPQHF
TGTGCCAGCAGCTTAGCGGGACAGGGTAGCAATCAGCCCCAGCATTTT
>TRBJ1-1|TRBV6-5|-|13|-
CASKGFGGTEAFF
TGTGCCAGCAAGGGTTTCGGGGGCACTGAAGCTTTCTTT
>TRBJ2-7|TRBV7-2|-|15|-
CASSKGGRRRNEQYF
TGTGCCAGCTCTAAGGGGGGGCGGCGTCGCAACGAGCAGTACTTC
>TRBJ2-1|TRBV5-1|TRBD2|16|-
CASSLAFGTRRDEQFF
TGCGCCAGCAGCTTGGCATTCGGGACTAGACGAGATGAGCAGTTCTTC
>TRBJ2-5|TRBV20-1|-|15|medium-sized
CSASWGGTSQETQYF
TGCAGTGCTAGTTGGGGCGGGACCTCTCAAGAGACCCAGTACTTC
>TRBJ1-2|TRBV6-5|-|14|-
CASSYSKGQGGYTF
TGTGCCAGCAGTTACTCGAAGGGGCAAGGGGGCTACACCTTC
>TRBJ2-7|TRBV19|-|15|-
CASSIGHFTPYEQYF
TGTGCCAGTAGTATAGGGCATTTCACCCCCTACGAGCAGTACTTC
>TRBJ2-1|TRBV5-1|-|15|-
CASSLLGLAGNEQFF
TGCGCCAGCAGCTTGTTGGGCCTTGCGGGCAATGAGCAGTTCTTC